This TCR beta chain was recovered during a study of T cells in Graves' hyperthyroidism and ophthalmopathy. Looking at the study overall: Peripheral blood was acquired at first diagnosis, ahead of any therapy whatsoever.

Overall study findings and caveats: Before onset, ophthalmopathy was predicted by the model a median 6.5 months earlier. Peripheral blood also featured most of the thyroid clonotypes expanded above 0.001.

The investigators amplified TCR beta CDR3 regions from RNA transcripts. When the TCR CDR3 underwent first-round RT-PCR, the HTBI primer set was used. TCRdb re-analysed the multiplex PCR reads in MiXCR, keeping a single row per CDR3 protein. In the table there are some 500,000 distinct CDR3 sequences, around 14% of which are singletons. This clonotype was recorded a few times. Its antigen remains unknown. The sequenced material came from blood. The receptor's source is a woman younger than 30 with Graves' hyperthyroidism.

The CDR3 DNA follows: TGTGCCACCAGTGATTTACGTTTGGTCTCGCCCGGAGACGACAATGAGCAGTTCTTC. This translates into CATSDLRLVSPGDDNEQFF. The chain uses TRBV24-1 and TRBJ2-1; no clear D. This CDR3 has 19 amino acids. V dropped 1 base and J dropped 5 bases, with 23 bases sitting between them. CDR1 is KGHDR, CDR2 SFDVKD, per germline.